The 8 T cell receptor beta chains listed next were all sequenced from one sample in a study of blood T cell repertoires in COVID-19. Clones were sequenced by immunoSEQ multiplex PCR, and TCRdb holds only the in-frame ones, with some missing. The sample shows about 390,000 clones, roughly 89% of them seen only once. Material for sequencing was PBMCs or T cells enriched from blood (not recorded which). The source of these receptors is a woman aged 50 to 65 who had recovered from COVID-19.

The chain has TRBV2 and TRBJ1-4; D gene uncertain. This CDR3 is built from 13 residues. V dropped 10 bases and J dropped 3 bases, with 12 bases sitting between them. Germline loops: CDR1 SNHLY, CDR2 FYNNEI. The DNA of the CDR3 is TGTGCCATACGGGGAAGCTCTAATGAAAAACTGTTTTTT. Amino acid sequence: CAIRGSSNEKLFF.

The chain has TRBV25-1 and TRBJ2-5, with TRBD1 matching 7 bases. Germline CDR1 is MGHDK and CDR2 is SYGVNS. Trimming cost V 7 bases and J 5 bases; bases outside gene matches: 13. This CDR3 comprises 15 residues. CDR3 coding DNA: TGTGCCAGCACCAAAGGGGTAGGGGGCTTTGAGACCCAGTACTTC. Encoded protein: CASTKGVGGFETQYF.

This clone is a singleton in its sample. The chain has TRBV5-8 and TRBJ1-1; TRBD1 agrees at 10 bases. V lost 4 bases, J lost 9 bases, and 15 bases stayed unmatched. This CDR3 comprises 16 residues. Germline V lookup: CDR1 SGHTS, CDR2 YDEGEE. The CDR3, as DNA: TGTGCCAGCAGCCTGGGACAGGGGACCGAACTACCCAAAGCTTTCTTT. It is translated as CASSLGQGTELPKAFF. The full variable domain, in which reference TRBV5-8 and TRBJ1-1 provide the parts outside the CDR3, is EAGVTQSPTHLIKTRGQQATLRCSPISGHTSVYWYQQALGLGLQFLLWYDEGEERNRGNFPPRFSGRQFPNYSSELNVNALELEDSALYLCASSLGQGTELPKAFFGQGTRLTVV.

This clone has only one observation. This chain connects TRBV7-9 to TRBJ1-1; D not resolved. V dropped 5 bases and J dropped 2 bases, with 6 bases sitting between them. The CDR3 extends over 12 amino acids. Germline lookup yields CDR1 SEHNR and CDR2 FQNEAQ (reference sequence). CDR3 region: CASSTGNTEAFF. The CDR3 coding sequence is TGTGCCAGCAGCACGGGTAACACTGAAGCTTTCTTT.

The J gene is TRBJ1-2, the V gene TRBV6-5; possibly TRBD1 for D (5 bases). Trimming removed 0 bases at V and 8 bases at J, with 10 bases between. The germline V gene has CDR1 MNHEY and CDR2 SVGAGI. This CDR3 spans 13 amino acids. The CDR3 sequence: CASSYSREGGYTF. CDR3 DNA: TGTGCCAGCAGTTACTCGAGGGAGGGGGGCTACACCTTC.

This clone was picked up one time. This sequence joins TRBV5-1 and TRBJ1-4, with 8 bases aligning to TRBD1. With V trimmed by 4 bases and J by 8 bases, 16 bases remained unmatched. Germline V gives CDR1 SGHRS, CDR2 YFSETQ. This CDR3 spans 17 amino acids. The CDR3 DNA reads TGCGCCAGCAGCCCGGGACAGGTTTTGATTAAAGGGGAAAAACTGTTTTTT. This gives the protein CASSPGQVLIKGEKLFF.

This clone was seen a single time. The rearrangement joins TRBV27 to TRBJ1-6; D is ambiguous. V gave up 5 bases and J gave up 3 bases, with 8 bases separating them. CDR1 and CDR2 (germline): MNHEY, SMNVEV (reference sequence). The CDR3 totals 14 residues. The chain's CDR3 is CASSPGYYNSPLHF. The CDR3 DNA is TGTGCCAGCAGTCCCGGGTACTATAATTCACCCCTCCACTTT.

The chain combines TRBV9 with TRBJ1-1; 9 positions agree with TRBD1. The CDR3 is 15 amino acids. V was pared by 2 bases and J by 5 bases, with 7 bases of the junction left unmatched. Germline V CDR1 and CDR2: SGDLS, YYNGEE. The CDR3 sequence is CASSVRTGERTEAFF. The CDR3 DNA sequence: TGTGCCAGCAGCGTGAGGACAGGGGAGAGGACTGAAGCTTTCTTT.